These 25 T cell receptor beta chains were sequenced from one sample in a study of T cells in Graves' hyperthyroidism and ophthalmopathy. The source material, RNA transcripts, was used to amplify TCR beta CDR3 regions. A set of HTBI primers served as the primers for a first-round RT-PCR of the TCR CDR3. TCRdb passed the multiplex PCR reads through MiXCR, listing each CDR3 protein once. Found here are hundreds of thousands of distinct CDR3 sequences, roughly 20% of them singletons; the top ten hold about 35%. Specimen: blood. The receptors originated from a man aged 25-45 years with Graves' ophthalmopathy.

This clonotype was counted a few times. The rearrangement uses TRBV9 and TRBJ2-7, with TRBD2 identical over 9 bases. This CDR3 is built from 13 residues. V gave up 1 base and J gave up 5 bases; unmatched junction bases: 1. Germline V CDR1 and CDR2: SGDLS, YYNGEE. The CDR3 region has the DNA TGTGCCAGCAGCGTATCTAGCGGGGACGAGCAGTACTTC. Protein: CASSVSSGDEQYF.

The sample holds many counts of this clonotype. The CDR3 reads CASSQGQGVQETQYF. As DNA, the CDR3 is TGCGCCAGCAGCCAAGGACAGGGAGTACAAGAGACCCAGTACTTC. The rearrangement links TRBV5-1 to TRBJ2-5; 8 bases fit TRBD1. CDR1 is SGHRS and CDR2 is YFSETQ in the germline V gene. Trimming at V came to 4 bases and at J to 2 bases, leaving 7 bases not matched to a gene. CDR3 length equals 15 residues.

This clonotype was counted at least ten times. This chain connects TRBV3-1 to TRBJ2-2; D is uncertain. Germline V CDR1 and CDR2: LGHDT, YNNKEL (reference sequence). The CDR3 contains 15 residues. Trimming took off 1 base at V and 3 bases at J, with 9 bases between the two ends. CDR3 protein: CASSQGEFYTGELFF. DNA for the CDR3: TGTGCCAGCAGCCAAGGAGAATTTTACACCGGGGAGCTGTTTTTT.

The rearrangement links TRBV4-1 to TRBJ2-7; D is uncertain. The V gene lost 4 bases and the J gene lost 2 bases, with 18 bases spanning the gap. This CDR3 is 16 amino acids long. Germline loops: CDR1 MGHRA, CDR2 YSYEKL. CDR3 sequence reads: CASSPQSVAAAYEQYF. The CDR3 DNA is TGCGCCAGCAGCCCCCAGTCGGTAGCAGCTGCCTACGAGCAGTACTTC.

This clonotype occurred a few times. This chain links TRBV7-8 with TRBJ2-5; 7 nucleotides line up with TRBD2. CDR1 SGHVS and CDR2 FQNEAQ come from the germline V gene. With V trimmed by 5 bases and J by 3 bases, 9 bases remained unmatched. This CDR3 comprises 15 residues. CDR3 in DNA: TGTGCCAGCAGCCCCGCCGGGACTACAAAAGAGACCCAGTACTTC. Translating it yields CASSPAGTTKETQYF.

This clonotype has just a few counts. The chain is built from TRBV10-2 and TRBJ2-7; TRBD2 aligns across 9 bases. The CDR3 spans 15 residues. Germline V CDR1 and CDR2: WSHSY, SAAADI. V was clipped by 10 bases and J by 3 bases; unmatched bases: 13. Here the CDR3 reads CATLLVLAGSYEQYF. DNA for the CDR3: TGCGCCACTCTTTTGGTACTAGCGGGTAGCTACGAGCAGTACTTC.

The rearrangement joins TRBV20-1 to TRBJ2-5, with D unclear. CDR1 is DFQATT and CDR2 is SNEGSKA in the germline V gene (reference sequence). This CDR3 spans 13 amino acids. V lost 6 bases and J lost 4, with 15 bases in between. The chain's CDR3 is CSARRVNRETQYF. For the CDR3, the DNA is TGCAGTGCCAGACGTGTGAATCGAGAGACCCAGTACTTC.

The rearrangement links TRBV20-1 to TRBJ2-7, with 7 bases lining up with TRBD1. The CDR3 spans 15 residues. The ends lost 2 bases at V and 2 bases at J; junction bases unmatched: 9. The V gene's germline CDR1 is DFQATT and CDR2 SNEGSKA (reference sequence). In DNA, the CDR3 is TGCAGTGCTAGAAGGTTGGCAGGGGGAACCTACGAGCAGTACTTC. Protein sequence: CSARRLAGGTYEQYF.

This clonotype was seen ten or more times. This chain connects TRBV28 to TRBJ2-7; the match to TRBD1 covers 7 bases. The germline CDR1 and CDR2 sequences are MDHEN and SYDVKM. The V and J ends lost 4 bases and 0 bases, in that order; junction bases with no gene match: 6. There are 15 residues in the CDR3. DNA for the CDR3: TGTGCCAGCAGTTCCTCGGGACAGAGCTCCTACGAGCAGTACTTC. Amino acids: CASSSSGQSSYEQYF.

The table lists this clonotype with a few counts. This chain joins TRBV18 and TRBJ2-1, with TRBD2 matching over 8 bases. This CDR3 region has 16 residues. V lost 0 bases to trimming and J lost 3 bases; unmatched junction nucleotides: 4. The V gene's germline CDR1 is KGHSH and CDR2 LQKENI. DNA of the CDR3: TGTGCCAGCTCACCACCGGGTAGCGGGGACTACAATGAGCAGTTCTTC. The encoded protein is CASSPPGSGDYNEQFF. Drawing the rest from reference TRBV18 and TRBJ2-1, the complete variable domain is NAGVMQNPRHLVRRRGQEARLRCSPMKGHSHVYWYRQLPEEGLKFMVYLQKENIIDESGMPKERFSAEFPKEGPSILRIQQVVRGDSAAYFCASSPPGSGDYNEQFFGPGTRLTVL.

The chain couples TRBV20-1 to TRBJ2-7; 8 bases match TRBD2. The CDR3 extends over 13 amino acids. J was trimmed by 5 bases and V by 5 bases; bases with no gene match: 8. The germline gives CDR1 DFQATT, CDR2 SNEGSKA (reference sequence). The CDR3 loop reads CSAEAGGRNEQYF. CDR3 nucleotides: TGCAGTGCTGAGGCGGGAGGTAGGAACGAGCAGTACTTC.

Only a few counts were recorded for this clonotype. The junction departs from germline at one end; a sequencing error may be responsible. The V call is TRBV2, the J call TRBJ2-5; 7 bases agree with TRBD2. Germline loops: CDR1 SNHLY, CDR2 FYNNEI. The CDR3 is made up of 15 amino acids. The CDR3 sequence: CASSQGLADLVDFNF. The CDR3 DNA reads as TGTGCCAGCAGCCAAGGCCTAGCGGATCTCGTCGACTTCAACTTC. Together with reference TRBV2 and TRBJ2-5, the CDR3 gives the full variable domain: EPEVTQTPSHQVTQMGQEVILRCVPISNHLYFYWYRQILGQKVEFLVSFYNNEISEKSEIFDDQFSVERPDGSNFTLKIRSTKLEDSAMYFCASSQGLADLVDFNFGPGTRLLVL.

In its sample, this clonotype was seen a few times. This chain links TRBV6-5 with TRBJ2-7; D unclear. This CDR3 has 14 amino acids. V dropped 4 bases and J dropped 3 bases, with 13 bases sitting between them. Looked up from germline, CDR1 is MNHEY and CDR2 is SVGAGI. The CDR3 here is CASSFSGGDYEQYF. The CDR3 bases are TGTGCCAGCAGTTTTAGTGGCGGCGACTACGAGCAGTACTTC.

This clonotype was observed a few times. The J gene is TRBJ2-5, the V gene TRBV19; D uncertain. Germline V CDR1 and CDR2: LNHDA, SQIVND (reference sequence). The CDR3 sequence is 13 residues long. V lost 1 base and J lost 5, with 8 bases in between. Here the CDR3 reads CASSIGQLETQYF. As DNA, the CDR3 is TGTGCCAGTAGTATAGGCCAGTTGGAGACCCAGTACTTC.

This clonotype was detected ten times or more. V usage is TRBV28 and J usage is TRBJ1-5, with D perhaps TRBD1 (5 bases). The CDR3 spans 12 residues. From germline, CDR1 is MDHEN and CDR2 SYDVKM. Trimming removed 7 bases at V and 5 bases at J, with 9 bases between. The CDR3 DNA reads TGTGCCAGCACCAGGGCCGATCAGCCCCAGCATTTT. Residues: CASTRADQPQHF.

This clonotype was observed at least ten times. The chain links TRBV10-3 to TRBJ1-1, with 7 positions matching TRBD1. Trimming cost V 6 bases and J 1 base; bases outside gene matches: 8. CDR1 and CDR2 (germline): ENHRY, SYGVKD. The CDR3 runs 15 residues. The CDR3 coding sequence is TGTGCCATCAGGAATCGGGACAGTGGGAACACTGAAGCTTTCTTT. Amino acids: CAIRNRDSGNTEAFF.

The chain links TRBV12-3 or TRBV12-4 to TRBJ2-2; 9 bases are shared with TRBD2. The CDR3 covers 16 residues. J was trimmed by 2 bases and V by 3 bases; bases with no gene match: 4. The CDR3 here is CASSFSGLANTGELFF. DNA for the CDR3: TGTGCCAGCAGTTTTTCGGGACTAGCAAACACCGGGGAGCTGTTTTTT.

The chain uses TRBV5-1 and TRBJ2-1, with D perhaps TRBD2 (7 bases). V was cut by 0 bases and J by 3 bases, with 19 bases left in between. CDR3 length: 18 amino acids. Germline V CDR1 and CDR2: SGHRS, YFSETQ. As DNA, the CDR3 is TGCGCCAGCAGCTTGGAGCTGGGGGCGGGAGAGCACTACAATGAGCAGTTCTTC. This gives the protein CASSLELGAGEHYNEQFF. The full variable domain, its missing parts supplied by reference TRBV5-1 and TRBJ2-1, is KAGVTQTPRYLIKTRGQQVTLSCSPISGHRSVSWYQQTPGQGLQFLFEYFSETQRNKGNFPGRFSGRQFSNSRSEMNVSTLELGDSALYLCASSLELGAGEHYNEQFFGPGTRLTVL.

This clonotype was detected many times. This chain joins TRBV28 and TRBJ1-5; a possible D gene is TRBD1 (5 bases). This CDR3 comprises 14 residues. The V gene lost 6 bases and the J gene lost 6 bases, with 15 bases spanning the gap. The germline gives CDR1 MDHEN, CDR2 SYDVKM. The CDR3 region has the DNA TGTGCCAGCAGCCCAGGGAACCGGGCTCAGCCCCAGCATTTT. This translates into CASSPGNRAQPQHF. Complete variable domain (other parts from reference TRBV28 and TRBJ1-5): DVKVTQSSRYLVKRTGEKVFLECVQDMDHENMFWYRQDPGLGLRLIYFSYDVKMKEKGDIPEGYSVSREKKERFSLILESASTNQTSMYLCASSPGNRAQPQHFGDGTRLSIL.

This clonotype was counted a few times. J is TRBJ2-3 and V is TRBV6-1, with no clear D. Germline V gene data show CDR1 as MNHNS and CDR2 as SASEGT. The CDR3 sequence is 17 residues long. The ends were cut back, 6 bases at V and 3 bases at J, with 22 bases in the middle. The CDR3 nucleotides are TGTGCCAGCAGGCCCCTCCCGTCCTTAGCCAGGACAGATACGCAGTATTTT. Its translation is CASRPLPSLARTDTQYF.

The chain is built from TRBV20-1 and TRBJ2-1, with 7 nucleotides matching TRBD2. This CDR3 is built from 13 residues. In germline, CDR1 is DFQATT, CDR2 SNEGSKA (reference sequence). This chain's CDR3 is CSAERDLRNEQFF. In nucleotides, the CDR3 is TGCAGCGCAGAGCGGGATCTCCGCAATGAGCAGTTCTTC.

This clonotype has a handful of counts. The V call is TRBV5-1, the J call TRBJ2-7; 12 nucleotides align to TRBD1. Germline loops: CDR1 SGHRS, CDR2 YFSETQ. V lost 4 bases, J lost 5 bases, and 4 bases stayed unmatched. CDR3 size: 14 residues. The CDR3 protein is CASSGGQGANEQYF. The DNA of the CDR3 is TGCGCCAGCAGCGGGGGACAGGGGGCGAACGAGCAGTACTTC.

This clonotype occurred many times. The chain recombines TRBV7-2 with TRBJ2-7; D unresolved. This CDR3 has 14 amino acids. The V end was cut by 5 bases, the J end by 2 bases, with 13 bases between. Looked up from germline, CDR1 is SGHTA and CDR2 is FQGNSA. CDR3 bases: TGTGCCAGCAGCCGCTTAAACTCTGCCTACGAGCAGTACTTC. This sequence encodes CASSRLNSAYEQYF. Supplemented by reference TRBV7-2 and TRBJ2-7, the full variable domain reads GAGVSQSPSNKVTEKGKDVELRCDPISGHTALYWYRQSLGQGLEFLIYFQGNSAPDKSGLPSDRFSAERTGGSVSTLTIQRTQQEDSAVYLCASSRLNSAYEQYFGPGTRLTVT.

This clonotype was recorded a few times. This chain uses TRBV30 with TRBJ2-2, with D perhaps matching TRBD1 (5 bases). Germline loops: CDR1 GTSNPN, CDR2 SVGIG (reference sequence). The CDR3 consists of 15 residues. V was pared by 1 base and J by 2 bases, with 11 bases between. DNA of the CDR3: TGTGCCTGGAGTGCGGCAGGGAAAAACACCGGGGAGCTGTTTTTT. Amino acids: CAWSAAGKNTGELFF.

The chain uses TRBV29-1 and TRBJ2-1; 7 bases match TRBD2. V gave up 6 bases and J gave up 0 bases; unmatched junction bases: 8. The CDR3 length is 15 residues. CDR1 is SQVTM, CDR2 ANQGSEA, per germline. CDR3 sequence (DNA): TGCAGCGTGGGTACTAGCGCCAGCTCCTACAATGAGCAGTTCTTC. Residues: CSVGTSASSYNEQFF.